This is a list of T cell receptor beta chains from one sample in a study of T cell repertoires in cytomegalovirus infection. For these TCRs, the target antigens are not known. TCRdb re-called the reads through MiXCR, storing one row per CDR3 protein. The sample consists of roughly 990,000 distinct CDR3 sequences, 25% to 40% of them appearing once. The sample consisted of cultured CD8+ T cells from PBMCs, taken from culture after CMV antigen stimulation. The source of these receptors is a human donor in good health (CMV status not recorded). Some clones in this sample may be carry-over from other donors' samples. CDR3s include the opening cysteine and the closing phenylalanine or tryptophan. The order of the fields is clone size, J gene, V gene, D gene, CDR3 protein, CDR3 DNA. D genes are given only for firm matches. Clone size is not always given. Where it is, it says once, few, many or a class for expanded clones.

size: .
J: TRBJ1-5
V: TRBV2
D: TRBD1
CDR3: CASSVRTGHNQPQHF
DNA: TGTGCCAGCAGCGTAAGGACAGGACACAATCAGCCCCAGCATTTT

size: .
J: TRBJ1-2
V: TRBV7-6
D: TRBD1
CDR3: CASSLIETGVFGYTF
DNA: TGTGCCAGCAGCTTAATAGAGACAGGGGTGTTTGGCTACACCTTC

size: .
J: TRBJ2-7
V: TRBV12-3/TRBV12-4
D: TRBD1
CDR3: CASSSGTGGFEQYF
DNA: TGTGCCAGCAGTTCCGGGACAGGGGGCTTCGAGCAGTACTTC

size: few
J: TRBJ1-3
V: TRBV2
D: .
CDR3: CASRSTSGNTIYF
DNA: TGTGCCAGCAGGTCGACAAGCGGAAACACCATATATTTT

size: .
J: TRBJ2-1
V: TRBV4-1
D: TRBD1
CDR3: CASSQANTGAHTYEQFF
DNA: TGCGCCAGCAGCCAGGCTAACACAGGGGCCCATACTTATGAGCAGTTCTTC

size: .
J: TRBJ2-1
V: TRBV9
D: .
CDR3: CASSVEGRRLNNEQFF
DNA: TGTGCCAGCAGCGTAGAGGGCAGAAGATTAAACAATGAGCAGTTCTTC

size: few
J: TRBJ2-5
V: TRBV7-8
D: .
CDR3: CASSSGVGPGETQYF
DNA: TGTGCCAGCAGTTCAGGGGTGGGGCCCGGGGAGACCCAGTACTTC

size: many
J: TRBJ2-7
V: TRBV6-1
D: .
CDR3: CASSEGISYEQYF
DNA: TGTGCCAGCAGTGAGGGGATCTCCTACGAGCAGTACTTC

size: few
J: TRBJ1-5
V: TRBV20-1
D: .
CDR3: CSYYSPGDSNQPQHF
DNA: TGCAGCTATTATTCTCCAGGGGATAGCAATCAGCCCCAGCATTTT

size: many
J: TRBJ1-4
V: TRBV29-1
D: .
CDR3: CSVEVQRQELFF
DNA: TGCAGCGTTGAAGTTCAGAGGCAGGAACTGTTTTTT

size: few
J: TRBJ2-2
V: TRBV7-9
D: .
CDR3: CASTLDPLVGGELFF
DNA: TGTGCCAGCACCCTCGACCCCCTAGTTGGCGGGGAGCTGTTTTTT

size: many
J: TRBJ1-1
V: TRBV6-2/TRBV6-3
D: .
CDR3: CASTAGANTEAFF
DNA: TGTGCCAGCACCGCGGGAGCTAACACTGAAGCTTTCTTT

size: .
J: TRBJ1-5
V: TRBV19
D: .
CDR3: CASSIWGRVDQPQHF
DNA: TGTGCCAGTAGTATATGGGGCAGGGTTGATCAGCCCCAGCATTTT

size: few
J: TRBJ2-4
V: TRBV6-1
D: TRBD1
CDR3: CASSFDRDIQYF
DNA: TGTGCCAGCAGTTTCGACAGGGACATTCAGTACTTC

size: .
J: TRBJ2-1
V: TRBV12-3/TRBV12-4
D: .
CDR3: CASSHSDFAIIDEQFF
DNA: TGTGCCAGCAGCCATTCCGACTTCGCCATTATTGACGAGCAGTTCTTC

size: .
J: TRBJ1-6
V: TRBV27
D: .
CDR3: CASSLSHNSPLHF
DNA: TGTGCCAGCAGTTTATCCCACAATTCACCCCTCCACTTT

size: many
J: TRBJ2-1
V: TRBV19
D: TRBD1
CDR3: CASRTGGTGQFF
DNA: TGTGCCAGTAGGACAGGGGGTACGGGGCAGTTCTTC

size: many
J: TRBJ2-1
V: TRBV7-9
D: TRBD2
CDR3: CASSLPRTSGGVIEQFF
DNA: TGTGCCAGCAGCTTACCGCGGACTAGCGGGGGTGTGATTGAGCAGTTCTTC

size: few
J: TRBJ2-7
V: TRBV10-2
D: TRBD2
CDR3: CARGSPLAGNINEQYF
DNA: TGCGCCAGAGGTTCTCCTCTAGCGGGGAATATCAACGAGCAGTACTTC

size: .
J: TRBJ2-1
V: TRBV28
D: .
CDR3: CASSFGGGSGEQFF
DNA: TGTGCCAGCAGTTTTGGAGGGGGCTCTGGTGAGCAGTTCTTC

size: few
J: TRBJ1-4
V: TRBV6-5
D: .
CDR3: CASSPIANEKLFF
DNA: TGTGCCAGCTCGCCAATTGCTAATGAAAAACTGTTTTTT

size: many
J: TRBJ1-4
V: TRBV11-2
D: .
CDR3: CASSLDYSATNEKLFF
DNA: TGTGCCAGCAGCTTAGATTATTCCGCAACTAATGAAAAACTGTTTTTT

size: many
J: TRBJ1-3
V: TRBV7-2
D: TRBD1
CDR3: CASSLIQGARNTIYF
DNA: TGTGCCAGCAGCCTCATACAGGGGGCTAGAAACACCATATATTTT

size: .
J: TRBJ1-1
V: TRBV19
D: .
CDR3: CASSIVGIPEAFF
DNA: TGTGCCAGTAGTATTGTTGGTATTCCTGAAGCTTTCTTT

size: few
J: TRBJ2-3
V: TRBV3-1
D: TRBD2
CDR3: CASSQDTAGSYDTQYF
DNA: TGTGCCAGCAGCCAAGATACAGCGGGGAGCTATGATACGCAGTATTTT

size: once
J: TRBJ2-6
V: TRBV24-1
D: .
CDR3: CATSGKDSSSGTNVLTF
DNA: TGTGCCACCAGTGGCAAGGACAGTAGCTCTGGGACCAACGTCCTGACTTTC

size: .
J: TRBJ1-6
V: TRBV4-2
D: .
CDR3: CASSQEIWEGNSPLHF
DNA: TGTGCCAGCAGCCAAGAAATATGGGAGGGGAATTCACCCCTCCACTTT

size: .
J: TRBJ1-2
V: TRBV27
D: .
CDR3: CASSYRVHEGNYGYTF
DNA: TGTGCCAGCAGTTATCGGGTTCATGAGGGCAACTATGGCTACACCTTC

size: .
J: TRBJ2-2
V: TRBV12-3/TRBV12-4
D: .
CDR3: CATVTDTGELFF
DNA: TGTGCCACCGTCACGGACACCGGGGAGCTGTTTTTT

size: many
J: TRBJ1-5
V: TRBV6-2/TRBV6-3
D: .
CDR3: CASSSGGHSNQPQHF
DNA: TGTGCCAGCAGTTCTGGGGGCCATAGCAATCAGCCCCAGCATTTT

size: .
J: TRBJ1-2
V: TRBV9
D: .
CDR3: CASSTQVRENPAYGYTF
DNA: TGTGCCAGCAGCACCCAAGTCAGGGAGAATCCCGCTTATGGCTACACCTTC

size: .
J: TRBJ1-1
V: TRBV2
D: TRBD1
CDR3: CASSQKAGTGGYTEAFF
DNA: TGTGCCAGCAGTCAGAAGGCCGGGACAGGGGGGTATACTGAAGCTTTCTTT

size: few
J: TRBJ2-3
V: TRBV6-6
D: .
CDR3: CASSYGDSPSTDTQYF
DNA: TGTGCCAGCAGTTACGGTGACAGCCCTAGCACAGATACGCAGTATTTT

size: .
J: TRBJ2-3
V: TRBV6-2/TRBV6-3
D: .
CDR3: CASSAWGEDTQYF
DNA: TGTGCCAGCAGCGCTTGGGGGGAGGATACGCAGTATTTT

size: few
J: TRBJ2-3
V: TRBV4-1
D: .
CDR3: CASSRTSPDTQYF
DNA: TGCGCCAGCAGCCGCACCAGCCCAGATACGCAGTATTTT

size: .
J: TRBJ1-1
V: TRBV7-9
D: .
CDR3: CASSWSGGTEAFF
DNA: TGTGCCAGCAGCTGGAGCGGTGGGACTGAAGCTTTCTTT

size: .
J: TRBJ2-5
V: TRBV7-9
D: .
CDR3: CASRSDLQLQETQYF
DNA: TGTGCCAGCAGATCTGACCTTCAGCTTCAAGAGACCCAGTACTTC

size: .
J: TRBJ1-4
V: TRBV27
D: .
CDR3: CASRKAGSNEKLFF
DNA: TGTGCCAGCAGAAAAGCAGGTTCTAATGAAAAACTGTTTTTT

size: .
J: TRBJ2-1
V: TRBV5-5
D: .
CDR3: CASSLATLNEQFF
DNA: TGTGCCAGCAGCCTGGCAACCCTCAATGAGCAGTTCTTC

size: few
J: TRBJ1-3
V: TRBV7-9
D: .
CDR3: CASSPSEGRRGNTIYF
DNA: TGTGCCAGCAGCCCCTCCGAGGGGCGAAGAGGAAACACCATATATTTT

size: .
J: TRBJ1-2
V: TRBV5-1
D: .
CDR3: CANSLAGNPNYGYTF
DNA: TGCGCCAACAGCTTGGCCGGGAACCCTAACTATGGCTACACCTTC

size: .
J: TRBJ2-3
V: TRBV19
D: .
CDR3: CASSIGGTLGLSWTDTQYF
DNA: TGTGCCAGTAGTATTGGTGGTACGCTGGGTTTAAGCTGGACAGATACGCAGTATTTT